The clone carrying this TCR beta chain was recorded only once. What it binds is unknown. The data were taken from a study of a mutant IDH1 vaccine in newly diagnosed glioma. Profiled with immunoSEQ multiplex PCR; TCRdb holds only in-frame clones, not every one. The sample includes tens of thousands of clones, about 80% seen only once; the top ten take approximately 5.9%. There are 16 residues in the CDR3. Per the germline V gene, CDR1 is SGHRS and CDR2 is YFSETQ. V lost 4 bases, J lost 4 bases, and 15 bases lay in between. Time point noted: week 11, during vaccination. In the vaccine, a single dose held 300 ug of the mutant IDH1 20-mer peptide, along with topical imiquimod.

The chain combines TRBV5-1 with TRBJ2-6; the D gene is possibly TRBD1 (6 bases). Specimen: PBMCs, collected from a glioma patient whose treatment included an IDH1 peptide vaccine. This receptor was identified in a man aged 45 to 65 with glioma. The CDR3 nucleotides are TGCGCCAGCAGCCTTAACAGGGATGTAGGGGCCAACGTCCTGACTTTC. It encodes CASSLNRDVGANVLTF.